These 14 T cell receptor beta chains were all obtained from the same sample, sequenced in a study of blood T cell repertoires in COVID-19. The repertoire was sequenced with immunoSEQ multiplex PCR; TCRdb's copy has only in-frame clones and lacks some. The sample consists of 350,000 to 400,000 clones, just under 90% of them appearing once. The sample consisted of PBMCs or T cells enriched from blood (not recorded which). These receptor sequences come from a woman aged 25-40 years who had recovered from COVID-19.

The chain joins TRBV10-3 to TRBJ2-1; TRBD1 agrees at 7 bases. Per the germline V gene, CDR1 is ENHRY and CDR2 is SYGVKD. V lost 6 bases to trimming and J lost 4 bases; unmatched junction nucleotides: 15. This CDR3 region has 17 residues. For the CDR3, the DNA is TGTGCCATCAGCGGGATGCGACAGGGCCTAAAATACAATGAGCAGTTCTTC. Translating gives CAISGMRQGLKYNEQFF.

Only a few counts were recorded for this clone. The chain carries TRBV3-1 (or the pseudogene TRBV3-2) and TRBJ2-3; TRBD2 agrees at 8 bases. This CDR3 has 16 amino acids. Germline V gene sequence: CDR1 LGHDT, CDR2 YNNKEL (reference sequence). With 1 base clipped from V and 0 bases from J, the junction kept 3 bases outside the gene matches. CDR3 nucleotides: TGTGCCAGCAGCCAAGCGGGGGGGACTAGCACAGATACGCAGTATTTT. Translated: CASSQAGGTSTDTQYF.

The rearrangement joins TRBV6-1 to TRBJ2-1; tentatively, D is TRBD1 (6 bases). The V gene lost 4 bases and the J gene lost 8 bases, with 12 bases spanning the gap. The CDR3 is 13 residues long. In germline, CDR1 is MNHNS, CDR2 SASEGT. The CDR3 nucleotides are TGTGCCAGCAGTGGAGCGTCAGGGGATGAGCAGTTCTTC. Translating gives CASSGASGDEQFF.

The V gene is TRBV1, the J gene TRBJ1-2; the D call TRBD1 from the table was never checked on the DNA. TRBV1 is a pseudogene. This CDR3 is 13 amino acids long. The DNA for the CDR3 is TGCACCAGCAGCCCAGGACAGAACTATGGCTACACCTTC. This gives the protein CTSSPGQNYGYTF.

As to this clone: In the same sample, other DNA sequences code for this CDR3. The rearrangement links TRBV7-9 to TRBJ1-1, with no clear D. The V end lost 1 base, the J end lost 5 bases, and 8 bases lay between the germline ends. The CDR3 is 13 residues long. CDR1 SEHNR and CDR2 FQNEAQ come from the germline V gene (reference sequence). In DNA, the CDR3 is TGTGCCAGCAGCTTAGGGGGAGGGACTGAAGCTTTCTTT. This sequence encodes CASSLGGGTEAFF. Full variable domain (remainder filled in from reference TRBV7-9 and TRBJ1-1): DTGVSQNPRHKITKRGQNVTFRCDPISEHNRLYWYRQTLGQGPEFLTYFQNEAQLEKSRLLSDRFSAERPKGSFSTLEIQRTEQGDSAMYLCASSLGGGTEAFFGQGTRLTVV.

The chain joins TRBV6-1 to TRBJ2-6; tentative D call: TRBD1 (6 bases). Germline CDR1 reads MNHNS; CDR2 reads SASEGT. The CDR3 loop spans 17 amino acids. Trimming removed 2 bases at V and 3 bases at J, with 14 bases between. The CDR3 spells CASSELVGGYGANVLTF. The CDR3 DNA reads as TGTGCCAGCAGTGAACTGGTTGGGGGCTATGGGGCCAACGTCCTGACTTTC.

The CDR3 protein is CAWSRGQGGFVGTEAFF. The CDR3 DNA follows: TGTGCCTGGAGTAGAGGACAGGGAGGATTTGTGGGCACTGAAGCTTTCTTT. This rearrangement joins TRBV30 to TRBJ1-1; 8 bases map to TRBD1. The germline V gene encodes CDR1 GTSNPN and CDR2 SVGIG (reference sequence). Trimming took 2 bases from V and 4 from J; bases not matched to a gene: 15. The CDR3 totals 17 residues.

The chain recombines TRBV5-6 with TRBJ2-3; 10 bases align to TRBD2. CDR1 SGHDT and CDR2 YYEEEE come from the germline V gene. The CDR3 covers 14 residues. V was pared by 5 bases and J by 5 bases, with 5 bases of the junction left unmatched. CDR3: CASSPSGRGDTQYF. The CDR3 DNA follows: TGTGCCAGCAGTCCTAGCGGGAGAGGAGATACGCAGTATTTT.

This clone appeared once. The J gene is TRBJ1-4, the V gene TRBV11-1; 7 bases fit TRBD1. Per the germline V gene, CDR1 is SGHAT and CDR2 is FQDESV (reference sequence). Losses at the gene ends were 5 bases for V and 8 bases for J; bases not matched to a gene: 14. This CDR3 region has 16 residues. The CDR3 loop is CASSLRGTAVGEKLFF. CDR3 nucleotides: TGTGCCAGCAGCCTCCGCGGGACAGCAGTCGGGGAAAAACTGTTTTTT.

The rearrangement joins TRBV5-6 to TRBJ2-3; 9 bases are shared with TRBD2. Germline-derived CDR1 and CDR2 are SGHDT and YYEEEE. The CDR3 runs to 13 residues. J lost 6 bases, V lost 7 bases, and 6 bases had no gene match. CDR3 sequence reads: CASASGDADTQYF. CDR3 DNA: TGTGCCAGCGCTAGCGGGGATGCCGATACGCAGTATTTT.

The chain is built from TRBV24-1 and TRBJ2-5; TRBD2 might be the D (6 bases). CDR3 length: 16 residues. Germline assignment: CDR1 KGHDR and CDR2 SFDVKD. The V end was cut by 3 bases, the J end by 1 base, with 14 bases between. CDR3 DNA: TGTGCCACCAGTGATGTCAACCCGGGGGTCCAAGAGACCCAGTACTTC. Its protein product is CATSDVNPGVQETQYF.

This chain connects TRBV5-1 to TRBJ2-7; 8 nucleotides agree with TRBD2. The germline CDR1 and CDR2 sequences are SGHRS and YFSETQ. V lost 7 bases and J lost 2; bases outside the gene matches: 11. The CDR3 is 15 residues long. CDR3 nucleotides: TGCGCCAGCGGGATTAATAGCGGGACCACCTACGAGCAGTACTTC. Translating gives CASGINSGTTYEQYF.

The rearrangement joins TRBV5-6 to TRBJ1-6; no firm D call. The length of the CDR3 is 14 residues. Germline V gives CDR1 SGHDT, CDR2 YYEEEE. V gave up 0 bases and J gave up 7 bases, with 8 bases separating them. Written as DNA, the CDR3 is TGTGCCAGCAGCTTGGGCCAGAAAAATTCACCCCTCCACTTT. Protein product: CASSLGQKNSPLHF.

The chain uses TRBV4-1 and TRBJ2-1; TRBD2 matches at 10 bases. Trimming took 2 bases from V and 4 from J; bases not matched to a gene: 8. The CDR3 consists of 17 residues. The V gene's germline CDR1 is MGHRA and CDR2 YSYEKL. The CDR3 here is CASSQIKGLATYNEQFF. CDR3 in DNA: TGCGCCAGCAGCCAAATTAAGGGACTAGCGACATACAATGAGCAGTTCTTC.